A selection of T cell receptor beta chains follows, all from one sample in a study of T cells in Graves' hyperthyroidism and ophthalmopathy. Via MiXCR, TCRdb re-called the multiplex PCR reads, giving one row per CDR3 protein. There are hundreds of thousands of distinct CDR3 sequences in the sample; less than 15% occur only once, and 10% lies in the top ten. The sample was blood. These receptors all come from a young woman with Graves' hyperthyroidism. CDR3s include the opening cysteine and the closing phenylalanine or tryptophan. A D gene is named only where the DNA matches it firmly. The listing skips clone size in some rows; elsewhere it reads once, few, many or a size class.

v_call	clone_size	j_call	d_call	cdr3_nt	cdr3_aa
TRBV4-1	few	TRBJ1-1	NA	TGCGCCAGCAGCCAACCCTTTACCAGAACAGGAAACACTGAAGCTTTCTTT	CASSQPFTRTGNTEAFF
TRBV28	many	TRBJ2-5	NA	TGTGCCAGCAGTTTCCCCCGGGACAAATTCCAAGAGACCCAGTACTTC	CASSFPRDKFQETQYF
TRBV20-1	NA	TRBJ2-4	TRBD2	TGCAGTGCCCCCGGGCTAGCGGGAGAGGGGGGCATTCAGTACTTC	CSAPGLAGEGGIQYF
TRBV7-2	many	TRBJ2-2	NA	TGTGCCAGCAGCTTAGTGCAACTAAACACCGGGGAGCTGTTTTTT	CASSLVQLNTGELFF
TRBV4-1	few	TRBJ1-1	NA	TGCGCCAGCAGCCAAGAAGAGGAGAGAGACGGGTACACTGAAGCTTTCTTT	CASSQEEERDGYTEAFF
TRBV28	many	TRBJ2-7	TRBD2	TGTGCCAGCAGTTTCCTTCCCGGGACTAGCGGGCCCAGCTCCTACGAGCAGTACTTC	CASSFLPGTSGPSSYEQYF
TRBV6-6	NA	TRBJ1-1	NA	TGTGCCAGCAGTTACGCCCGAACAGGGACCCCGAGGGGGACTGAAGCTTTCTTT	CASSYARTGTPRGTEAFF
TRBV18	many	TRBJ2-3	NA	TGTGCCAGCTCAGCAGGGGTCACAGATACGCAGTATTTT	CASSAGVTDTQYF
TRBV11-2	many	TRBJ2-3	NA	TGTGCCAGCAGCTTAGACCTGTTGCTCACAGATACGCAGTATTTT	CASSLDLLLTDTQYF
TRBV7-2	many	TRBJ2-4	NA	TGTGCCAGCAGCCCCCTTGGACTAGCCAAAAACATTCAGTACTTC	CASSPLGLAKNIQYF
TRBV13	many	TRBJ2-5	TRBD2	TGTGCCAGCAGCGCTCCTAGCGGGGGCGAGGAGACCCAGTACTTC	CASSAPSGGEETQYF
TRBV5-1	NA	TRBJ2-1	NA	TGCGCCAGCAGCAAACGAGGCAGCCCCAACCAGTTCTTC	CASSKRGSPNQFF
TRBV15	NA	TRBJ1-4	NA	TGTGCCACCAGCGGGGGGACGGTGAGGGCCAATGAAAAACTGTTTTTT	CATSGGTVRANEKLFF
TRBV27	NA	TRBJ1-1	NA	TGTGCCAGCAGTCAAGGACACGTTTTGAACACTGAAGCTTTCTTT	CASSQGHVLNTEAFF